This T cell receptor (beta chain) originates from a study of cytomegalovirus exposure and HLA in healthy donors. The wider study: An early data release held some 85 million unique TCRs from HLA-typed donors. The study's findings and limits: A later analysis revealed that TCR association rates differed between HLA loci, peaking at DRB1 and bottoming out at HLA-C. According to an earlier analysis, most TCR beta V segments yielded productive rearrangements about 90% or about 30% of the time. TCR beta V- and J-gene trimming was later associated with a missense DCLRE1C variant.

The CDR3 length is 14 residues. The germline V and J ends were trimmed by 3 bases and 4 bases, with 12 bases remaining between them. Germline V gives CDR1 SGHTA, CDR2 FQGTGA. This clone came up a few times. As yet, its antigen is unknown. Primers: 60 Vbeta forward and 13 Jbeta reverse. TCRdb's copy holds only in-frame clones and misses some; the assay was immunoSEQ multiplex PCR. The table includes 90,000 or so clones, about four fifths detected once. Sequencing was done on a sample of PBMCs. The rearrangement links TRBV7-3 to TRBJ1-1; D gene unclear. The TCR sequence derives from a man aged 55-75 years in good health and CMV-seronegative. The CDR3 region is CASSLNAVSTEAFF. CDR3 DNA sequence: TGTGCCAGCAGCTTGAATGCAGTCTCCACTGAAGCTTTCTTT.